This section outlines one TCR beta chain sequence together with its context. This sample is part of a study of human T cells and chemical hapten exposure. Study-wide context: TCR yield per sample varied, mainly due to pooled library volumes.

Regarding time point: pre-sensitization, week 0. Indicated treatment: therapeutic diphenylcyclopropenone sensitization with weekly scalp DPC. Every patch test was put on after a blood sample was taken. The CDR3 loop spans 14 amino acids. With 5 bases removed from V and 1 base from J, the gap between germline ends came to 11 bases. Germline V lookup: CDR1 SEHNR, CDR2 FQNEAQ (reference sequence). As processed by the authors: With a range of roughly 23,224 to 690,600, the median per sample was around 96,000 TCRs. TCRdb redid the calling of the RACE reads with MiXCR, one entry per CDR3 protein. These V and J calls derive from TCRdb rather than the authors' analysis. Altogether roughly 380,000 distinct CDR3 sequences are present, roughly 5% being singletons, with the ten largest covering 2.5% to 3%.

The sequence was obtained from a woman in her forties or fifties with alopecia areata. Some clones in this sample may be carry-over from other donors' samples. The material was whole blood, obtained in connection with sensitization to the hapten diphenylcyclopropenone (DPC). The V gene is TRBV7-9, the J gene TRBJ1-1; unclear D gene. The CDR3 sequence: CASSGGRKNTEAFF. The CDR3 DNA is TGTGCCAGCAGCGGTGGACGAAAGAACACTGAAGCTTTCTTT.